These 27 T cell receptor beta chains share one sample of origin, sequenced in a study of PD-L1 blockade in urothelial cancer. Sequencing used immunoSEQ multiplex PCR; TCRdb keeps in-frame clones, though not all of them. Here the sample spans 12,000 to 15,000 clones, 85% to 90% being singletons. The sample consisted of PBMCs, taken around atezolizumab (anti-PD-L1) treatment. The source of these receptors is a man between 65 and 79 years old with urothelial cancer.

The J gene is TRBJ2-3, the V gene TRBV5-1, with 8 bases fitting TRBD2. The V and J ends lost 2 bases and 6 bases, in that order; junction bases with no gene match: 11. Germline CDR1 SGHRS, CDR2 YFSETQ. The CDR3 runs 16 residues. As DNA, the CDR3 is TGCGCCAGCAGCTTCTCACCAAGGACTAGCAGCGATACGCAGTATTTT. Residues: CASSFSPRTSSDTQYF.

The V and J genes are TRBV25-1 and TRBJ1-6, with D possibly matching TRBD1 (5 bases). The CDR3 totals 15 residues. CDR1 is MGHDK and CDR2 is SYGVNS in the germline V gene. V lost 1 base and J lost 10, with 14 bases in between. The DNA for the CDR3 is TGTGCCAGCAGTGAATGGTCAGGGTTGGAATCACCCCTCCACTTT. Translated: CASSEWSGLESPLHF. The entire variable domain, with the rest obtained from reference TRBV25-1 and TRBJ1-6, is as follows: EADIYQTPRYLVIGTGKKITLECSQTMGHDKMYWYQQDPGMELHLIHYSYGVNSTEKGDLSSESTVSRIRTEHFPLTLESARPSHTSQYLCASSEWSGLESPLHFGNGTRLTVT.

This chain connects TRBV18 to TRBJ1-1; D gene unclear. Trimming left V 0 bases short and J 1 base short, with 6 bases between. The germline gives CDR1 KGHSH, CDR2 LQKENI. CDR3 length equals 14 residues. CDR3 bases: TGTGCCAGCTCACCACCGGCCCCGAACACTGAAGCTTTCTTT. Translation: CASSPPAPNTEAFF. Combining the CDR3 with reference TRBV18 and TRBJ1-1 gives the whole variable domain NAGVMQNPRHLVRRRGQEARLRCSPMKGHSHVYWYRQLPEEGLKFMVYLQKENIIDESGMPKERFSAEFPKEGPSILRIQQVVRGDSAAYFCASSPPAPNTEAFFGQGTRLTVV.

The chain combines TRBV6-4 with TRBJ2-7; tentative D call: TRBD1 (6 bases). The V end was cut by 11 bases, the J end by 3 bases, with 11 bases between. The germline V gene encodes CDR1 MRHNA and CDR2 SNTAGT. The CDR3 length is 11 residues. The CDR3 loop is CASQGNYEQYF. DNA of the CDR3: TGTGCCTCCCAGGGGAACTACGAGCAGTACTTC.

DNA of the CDR3: TGTGCCAGCAGTGGATTTACAGAATACAATGAGCAGTTCTTC. This encodes CASSGFTEYNEQFF. The chain carries TRBV27 and TRBJ2-1; D unclear. CDR1 and CDR2 (germline): MNHEY, SMNVEV (reference sequence). V lost 5 bases to trimming and J lost 4 bases, with 12 bases between them. The CDR3 is 14 residues long.

V gene TRBV15 combines with J gene TRBJ2-4; D is undetermined. V was cut by 0 bases and J by 8 bases, with 14 bases left in between. CDR1 is LNHNV, CDR2 YYDKDF, per germline (reference sequence). The CDR3 runs to 15 residues. As DNA, the CDR3 is TGTGCCACCAGCAGAGATAATAATCCCGCGGACATTCAGTACTTC. As protein: CATSRDNNPADIQYF.

The rearrangement uses TRBV5-6 and TRBJ1-4; D is uncertain. The CDR3 is 14 residues long. Germline values: CDR1 SGHDT, CDR2 YYEEEE. V lost 0 bases to trimming and J lost 11 bases, with 14 bases between them. The CDR3 loop is CASSLVARGSKLFF. The CDR3 DNA follows: TGTGCCAGCAGCTTGGTTGCCCGCGGATCGAAACTGTTTTTT.

This clone has a single count. The V and J genes are TRBV25-1 and TRBJ2-1; D gene unclear. The CDR3 runs 16 residues. Germline V gene data show CDR1 as MGHDK and CDR2 as SYGVNS. Trimming removed 1 base from V and 1 base from J, with 11 bases in between. CDR3 sequence (DNA): TGTGCCAGCAGTGAATTAACGGGTAGTTCCTACAATGAGCAGTTCTTC. Residues: CASSELTGSSYNEQFF.

J is TRBJ2-7 and V is TRBV6-4, with 7 nucleotides matching TRBD1. Germline V lookup: CDR1 MRHNA, CDR2 SNTAGT. J was trimmed by 2 bases and V by 3 bases; bases with no gene match: 10. This CDR3 is built from 16 residues. The CDR3 nucleotides are TGTGCCAGCAGTGATCAAAGGGACAGCGAGACCTACGAGCAGTACTTC. It translates to CASSDQRDSETYEQYF.

The count of this clone is one. The J gene is TRBJ2-3, the V gene TRBV9; 9 bases map to TRBD2. V was pared by 1 base and J by 0 bases, with 9 bases of the junction left unmatched. Germline loops: CDR1 SGDLS, CDR2 YYNGEE. The CDR3 consists of 18 residues. DNA for the CDR3: TGTGCCAGCAGCGTAACCCAGCGGGGGGCCACTAGCACAGATACGCAGTATTTT. Amino acids: CASSVTQRGATSTDTQYF.

The CDR3 DNA reads as TGTGCCAGCAGCTTGGGTCTGACAGGTTCCGACGAGCAGTACTTC. Residues: CASSLGLTGSDEQYF. The J gene is TRBJ2-7, the V gene TRBV5-5, with TRBD1 as a possible D gene (6 bases). Germline loops: CDR1 SGHKS, CDR2 YYEKEE (reference sequence). This CDR3 is built from 15 residues. V shed 0 bases and J shed 5 bases, with 15 bases lying between them. The whole variable domain, filled in from reference TRBV5-5 and TRBJ2-7, reads DAGVTQSPTHLIKTRGQQVTLRCSPISGHKSVSWYQQVLGQGPQFIFQYYEKEERGRGNFPDRFSARQFPNYSSELNVNALLLGDSALYLCASSLGLTGSDEQYFGPGTRLTVT.

The V and J genes are TRBV11-2 and TRBJ2-7, with D maybe TRBD1 (6 bases). Germline V lookup: CDR1 SGHAT, CDR2 FQNNGV. The CDR3 runs 14 residues. Trimming shortened V by 3 bases and J by 1 base, and 10 bases separated the two germline ends. CDR3 amino acids: CASSFRTDSYEQYF. The CDR3 nucleotides are TGTGCCAGCAGCTTCCGGACAGATTCCTACGAGCAGTACTTC.

This clone was counted only a few times. V is TRBV9 and J is TRBJ2-1; 14 bases line up with TRBD2. V was pared by 0 bases and J by 7 bases, with 9 bases of the junction left unmatched. Germline V lookup: CDR1 SGDLS, CDR2 YYNGEE. The CDR3 spans 18 residues. The CDR3 nucleotides read TGTGCCAGCAGCGTAGCCCCGGCGACTAGCGGGGGGGTTAATGAGCAGTTCTTC. It translates to CASSVAPATSGGVNEQFF. The variable domain in full, completed from reference TRBV9 and TRBJ2-1, reads DSGVTQTPKHLITATGQRVTLRCSPRSGDLSVYWYQQSLDQGLQFLIQYYNGEERAKGNILERFSAQQFPDLHSELNLSSLELGDSALYFCASSVAPATSGGVNEQFFGPGTRLTVL.

V usage is TRBV30 and J usage is TRBJ2-7; 11 nucleotides match TRBD1. Germline CDR1 GTSNPN, CDR2 SVGIG (reference sequence). J gave up 5 bases and V 2 bases, and 5 bases lay outside the gene matches. This CDR3 has 14 amino acids. For the CDR3, the DNA is TGTGCCTGGAGTACGGGACAGGGGGACGACGAGCAGTACTTC. Protein: CAWSTGQGDDEQYF.

The chain combines TRBV19 with TRBJ2-1; 14 bases are a match to TRBD2. Germline CDR1 LNHDA, CDR2 SQIVND (reference sequence). CDR3 length equals 18 residues. J was trimmed by 4 bases and V by 10 bases; bases with no gene match: 15. The CDR3 DNA reads as TGTGCCACCAGACCCAAGAGACTAGCGGGGGGGACTTACAATGAGCAGTTCTTC. Amino acids: CATRPKRLAGGTYNEQFF. Full variable domain (rest looked up from reference TRBV19 and TRBJ2-1): DGGITQSPKYLFRKEGQNVTLSCEQNLNHDAMYWYRQDPGQGLRLIYYSQIVNDFQKGDIAEGYSVSREKKESFPLTVTSAQKNPTAFYLCATRPKRLAGGTYNEQFFGPGTRLTVL.

This chain uses TRBV7-6 with TRBJ1-2; D is possibly TRBD1 (6 bases). Germline V lookup: CDR1 SGHVS, CDR2 FNYEAQ. Trimming cost V 5 bases and J 4 bases, with 14 bases left between them. The CDR3 spans 14 residues. DNA for the CDR3: TGTGCCAGCAGCCCAGGCGGGGGCGCCTATGGCTACACCTTC. This translates into CASSPGGGAYGYTF.

This chain joins TRBV5-1 and TRBJ2-3; 9 bases line up with TRBD2. The CDR3 extends over 13 amino acids. With V trimmed by 5 bases and J by 4 bases, 2 bases remained unmatched. Germline loops: CDR1 SGHRS, CDR2 YFSETQ. Here the CDR3 DNA reads TGCGCCAGCAGAGCTAGCGGGGCAGATACGCAGTATTTT. Translated, it gives CASRASGADTQYF.

V is TRBV18 and J is TRBJ1-4; D is ambiguous. The germline CDR1 and CDR2 sequences are KGHSH and LQKENI. V was pared by 1 base and J by 7 bases, with 4 bases between. This CDR3 has 12 residues. The CDR3 nucleotides read TGTGCCAGCTCACCACTCGGTGAAAAACTGTTTTTT. Protein sequence: CASSPLGEKLFF.

This chain uses TRBV7-9 with TRBJ2-2, with 10 bases aligning to TRBD1. Trimming took 9 bases from V and 2 from J; bases not matched to a gene: 15. Germline loops: CDR1 SEHNR, CDR2 FQNEAQ (reference sequence). The CDR3 length is 18 residues. The CDR3 sequence: CASPGRQGAPINTGELFF. In DNA, the CDR3 is TGTGCCAGTCCCGGAAGACAGGGGGCGCCTATTAACACCGGGGAGCTGTTTTTT.

Here the CDR3 reads CASSYSDRRGYTF. The CDR3 DNA follows: TGTGCCAGCAGTTACTCGGACAGGAGGGGCTACACCTTC. V and J are TRBV6-5 and TRBJ1-2; TRBD1 agrees at 7 bases. The germline gives CDR1 MNHEY, CDR2 SVGAGI. The CDR3 consists of 13 residues. Germline trimming cut 0 bases from V and 8 bases from J; bases unmatched to any gene: 3.

This chain links TRBV5-1 with TRBJ2-5, with 7 bases that match TRBD1. Germline CDR1 reads SGHRS; CDR2 reads YFSETQ. The J segment lost 4 bases and the V segment lost 2 bases, leaving 5 bases of the junction unmatched. The CDR3 is 14 residues long. CDR3 sequence: CASSLPPGGETQYF. Written as DNA, the CDR3 is TGCGCCAGCAGCTTACCTCCAGGGGGAGAGACCCAGTACTTC.

The CDR3, as DNA: TGCGCCAGCAGCACGGGACTAGCGGAGCCCCCCGAGCAGTACTTC. Its translation is CASSTGLAEPPEQYF. This chain links TRBV5-1 with TRBJ2-7; the match to TRBD2 covers 11 bases. The CDR3 loop spans 15 amino acids. V was clipped by 4 bases and J by 6 bases; unmatched bases: 9. Per the germline V gene, CDR1 is SGHRS and CDR2 is YFSETQ.

This clone was found once. The genes are TRBV27 and TRBJ2-7; the D gene is possibly TRBD1 (5 bases). Per the germline V gene, CDR1 is MNHEY and CDR2 is SMNVEV (reference sequence). V dropped 4 bases and J dropped 0 bases, with 28 bases sitting between them. The CDR3 length is 20 residues. The CDR3 loop is CASSSRGPNPFSSSSYEQYF. CDR3 in DNA: TGTGCCAGCAGTTCTAGGGGCCCGAACCCCTTTTCTTCCAGCTCCTACGAGCAGTACTTC.

This rearrangement joins TRBV19 to TRBJ1-5; D is possibly TRBD1 (6 bases). The CDR3 is 16 amino acids. CDR1 and CDR2 from the germline V gene are LNHDA and SQIVND (reference sequence). Between the trimmed V and J ends, which lost 10 bases and 2 bases, there was a span of 21 bases. CDR3 in amino acids: CATTPVGSGGNQPQHF. CDR3 sequence (DNA): TGTGCCACCACCCCGGTTGGGTCAGGGGGCAATCAGCCCCAGCATTTT.

V is TRBV6-5 and J is TRBJ2-7, with D tentatively TRBD1 (5 bases). The CDR3 is 12 amino acids. Germline lookup yields CDR1 MNHEY and CDR2 SVGAGI. Between the trimmed V and J ends, which lost 7 bases and 7 bases, there was a span of 14 bases. The CDR3 loop is CASTDRVGEQYF. In DNA, the CDR3 is TGTGCCAGCACCGACAGAGTAGGAGAGCAGTACTTC.

This sequence joins TRBV7-6 and TRBJ2-5; D is possibly TRBD1 (6 bases). V lost 3 bases to trimming and J lost 1 base, with 6 bases between them. The CDR3 totals 13 residues. CDR1 is SGHVS, CDR2 FNYEAQ, per germline. CDR3 nucleotides: TGTGCCAGCAGCTTGGACAGCCAAGAGACCCAGTACTTC. Translation gives CASSLDSQETQYF. Filled out from reference TRBV7-6 and TRBJ2-5, the complete variable domain reads GAGVSQSPRYKVTKRGQDVALRCDPISGHVSLYWYRQALGQGPEFLTYFNYEAQQDKSGLPNDRFSAERPEGSISTLTIQRTEQRDSAMYRCASSLDSQETQYFGPGTRLLVL.

The chain recombines TRBV6-6 with TRBJ1-6; D perhaps matches TRBD1 (6 bases). The V gene lost 0 bases and the J gene lost 6 bases, with 12 bases spanning the gap. CDR1 is MNHNY and CDR2 is SVGAGI in the germline V gene (reference sequence). The CDR3 extends over 16 amino acids. This chain's CDR3 is CASSYSGGASNSPLHF. The CDR3 coding sequence is TGTGCCAGCAGTTACTCTGGGGGCGCTTCTAATTCACCCCTCCACTTT.